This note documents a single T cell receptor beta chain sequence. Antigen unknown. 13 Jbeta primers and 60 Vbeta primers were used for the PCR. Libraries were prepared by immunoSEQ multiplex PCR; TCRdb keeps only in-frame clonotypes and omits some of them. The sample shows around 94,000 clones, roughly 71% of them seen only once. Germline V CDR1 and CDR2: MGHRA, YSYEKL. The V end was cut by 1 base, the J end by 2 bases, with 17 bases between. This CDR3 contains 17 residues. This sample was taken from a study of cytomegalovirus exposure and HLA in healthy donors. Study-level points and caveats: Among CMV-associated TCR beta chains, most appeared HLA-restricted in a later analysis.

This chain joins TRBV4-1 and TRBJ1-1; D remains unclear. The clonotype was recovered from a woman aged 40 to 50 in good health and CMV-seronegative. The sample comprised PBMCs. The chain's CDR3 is CASSQAVRRVANTEAFF. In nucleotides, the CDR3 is TGCGCCAGCAGCCAAGCCGTCAGGCGGGTAGCAAACACTGAAGCTTTCTTT.